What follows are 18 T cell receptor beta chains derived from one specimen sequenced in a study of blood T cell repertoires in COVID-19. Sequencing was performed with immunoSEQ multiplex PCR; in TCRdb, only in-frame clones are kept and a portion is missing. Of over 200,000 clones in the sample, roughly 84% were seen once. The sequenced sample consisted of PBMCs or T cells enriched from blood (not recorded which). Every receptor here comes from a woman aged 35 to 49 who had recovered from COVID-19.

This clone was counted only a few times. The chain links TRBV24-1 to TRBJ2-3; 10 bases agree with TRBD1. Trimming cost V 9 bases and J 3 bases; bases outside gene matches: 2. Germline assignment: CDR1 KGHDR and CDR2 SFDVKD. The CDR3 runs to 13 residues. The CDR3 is CATRGQGTDTQYF. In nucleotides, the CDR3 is TGTGCCACCCGGGGACAGGGGACAGATACGCAGTATTTT.

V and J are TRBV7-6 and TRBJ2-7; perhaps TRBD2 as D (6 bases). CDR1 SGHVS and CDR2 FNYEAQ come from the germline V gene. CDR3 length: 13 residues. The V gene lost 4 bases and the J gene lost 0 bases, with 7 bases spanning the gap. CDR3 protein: CASSSSVSYEQYF. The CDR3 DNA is TGTGCCAGCAGCTCTAGCGTCTCCTACGAGCAGTACTTC.

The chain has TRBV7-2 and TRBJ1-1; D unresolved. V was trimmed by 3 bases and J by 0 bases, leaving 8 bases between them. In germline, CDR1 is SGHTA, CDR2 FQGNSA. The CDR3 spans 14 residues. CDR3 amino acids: CASSFRRLNTEAFF. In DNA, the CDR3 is TGTGCCAGCAGCTTCCGGAGATTGAACACTGAAGCTTTCTTT.

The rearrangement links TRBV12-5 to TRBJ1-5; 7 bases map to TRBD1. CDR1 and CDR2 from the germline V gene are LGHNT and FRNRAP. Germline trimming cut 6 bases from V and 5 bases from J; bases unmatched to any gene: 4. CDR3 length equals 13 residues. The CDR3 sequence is CASGTGEHQPQHF. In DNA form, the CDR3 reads TGTGCTAGTGGCACAGGGGAGCATCAGCCCCAGCATTTT.

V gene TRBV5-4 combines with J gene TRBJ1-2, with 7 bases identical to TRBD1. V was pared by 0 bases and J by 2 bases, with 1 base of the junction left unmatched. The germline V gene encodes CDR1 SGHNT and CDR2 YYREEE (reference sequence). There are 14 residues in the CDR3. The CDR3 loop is CASSLAGQNYGYTF. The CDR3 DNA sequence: TGTGCCAGCAGCTTGGCGGGACAGAACTATGGCTACACCTTC.

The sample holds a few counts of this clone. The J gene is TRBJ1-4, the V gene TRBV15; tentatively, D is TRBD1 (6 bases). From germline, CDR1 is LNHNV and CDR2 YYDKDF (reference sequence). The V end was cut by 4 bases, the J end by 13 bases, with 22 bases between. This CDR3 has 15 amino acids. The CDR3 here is CATSNLVRGEGGLFF. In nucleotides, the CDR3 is TGTGCCACCAGCAACTTGGTTCGAGGGGAGGGGGGACTGTTTTTT.

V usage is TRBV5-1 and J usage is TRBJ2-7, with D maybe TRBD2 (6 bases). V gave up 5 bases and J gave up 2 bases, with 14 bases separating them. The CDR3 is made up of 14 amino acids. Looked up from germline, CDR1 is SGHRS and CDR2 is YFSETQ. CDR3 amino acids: CASRPDGGAYEQYF. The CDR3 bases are TGCGCCAGCAGACCTGACGGAGGGGCCTACGAGCAGTACTTC.

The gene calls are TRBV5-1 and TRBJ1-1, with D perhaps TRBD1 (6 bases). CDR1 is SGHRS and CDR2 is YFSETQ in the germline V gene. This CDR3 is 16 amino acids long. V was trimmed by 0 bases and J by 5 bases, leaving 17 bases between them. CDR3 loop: CASSLDGAGAETEAFF. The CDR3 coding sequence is TGCGCCAGCAGCTTGGATGGGGCGGGGGCAGAAACTGAAGCTTTCTTT.

The CDR3 DNA reads TGTGCCACCAGCAGGGGAATAACAGGGAACGAAAAACTGTTTTTT. It codes for CATSRGITGNEKLFF. This chain connects TRBV15 to TRBJ1-4; tentatively, D is TRBD1 (6 bases). Trimming cost V 3 bases and J 8 bases, with 16 bases left between them. The CDR3 is 15 amino acids. Germline-derived CDR1 and CDR2 are LNHNV and YYDKDF (reference sequence).

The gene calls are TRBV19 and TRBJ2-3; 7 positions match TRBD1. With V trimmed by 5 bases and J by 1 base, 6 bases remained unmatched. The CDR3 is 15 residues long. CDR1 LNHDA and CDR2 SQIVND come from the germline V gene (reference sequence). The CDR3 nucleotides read TGTGCCAGTAGTCCCCACCAGGGGGGCACAGATACGCAGTATTTT. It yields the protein CASSPHQGGTDTQYF.

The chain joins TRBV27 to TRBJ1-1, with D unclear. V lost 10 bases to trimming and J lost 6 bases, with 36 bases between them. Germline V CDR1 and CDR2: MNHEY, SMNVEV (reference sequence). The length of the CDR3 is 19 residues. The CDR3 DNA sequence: TGTGCCACCTCTACTGCCCCCCTCGGGGTAAAGCTTCTGAGGGCTGAAGCTTTCTTT. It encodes CATSTAPLGVKLLRAEAFF.

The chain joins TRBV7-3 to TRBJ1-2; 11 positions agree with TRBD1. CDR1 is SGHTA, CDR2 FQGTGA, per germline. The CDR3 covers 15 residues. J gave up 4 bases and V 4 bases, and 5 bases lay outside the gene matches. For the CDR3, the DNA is TGTGCCAGCAGCTCTAAGGGGACAGGGGGCTATGGCTACACCTTC. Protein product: CASSSKGTGGYGYTF.

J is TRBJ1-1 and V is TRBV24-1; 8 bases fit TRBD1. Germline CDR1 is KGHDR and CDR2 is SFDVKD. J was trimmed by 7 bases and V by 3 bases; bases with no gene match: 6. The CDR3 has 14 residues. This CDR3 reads CATSDQTGVGEAFF. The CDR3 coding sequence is TGTGCCACCAGTGATCAGACAGGGGTTGGTGAAGCTTTCTTT.

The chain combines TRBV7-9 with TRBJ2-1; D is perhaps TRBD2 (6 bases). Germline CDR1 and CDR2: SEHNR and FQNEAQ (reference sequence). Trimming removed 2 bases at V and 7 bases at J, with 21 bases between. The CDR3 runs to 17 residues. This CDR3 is CASSLRTSRHLGNEQFF. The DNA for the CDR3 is TGTGCCAGCAGCTTAAGAACTAGCCGACATCTAGGGAATGAGCAGTTCTTC.

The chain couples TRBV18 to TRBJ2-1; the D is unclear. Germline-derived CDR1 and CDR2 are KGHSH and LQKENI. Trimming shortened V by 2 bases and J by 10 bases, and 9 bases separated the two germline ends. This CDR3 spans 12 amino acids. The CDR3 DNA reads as TGTGCCAGCTCACCAGCCGGTTGGGAGCAGTTCTTC. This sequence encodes CASSPAGWEQFF. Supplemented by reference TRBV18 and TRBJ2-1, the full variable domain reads NAGVMQNPRHLVRRRGQEARLRCSPMKGHSHVYWYRQLPEEGLKFMVYLQKENIIDESGMPKERFSAEFPKEGPSILRIQQVVRGDSAAYFCASSPAGWEQFFGPGTRLTVL.

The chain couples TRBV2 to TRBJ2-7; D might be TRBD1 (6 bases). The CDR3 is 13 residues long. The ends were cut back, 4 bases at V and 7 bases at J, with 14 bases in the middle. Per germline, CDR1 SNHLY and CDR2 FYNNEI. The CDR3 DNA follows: TGTGCCAGCAGTGGCCTACAGAGGGGGGAGCAGTACTTC. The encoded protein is CASSGLQRGEQYF.

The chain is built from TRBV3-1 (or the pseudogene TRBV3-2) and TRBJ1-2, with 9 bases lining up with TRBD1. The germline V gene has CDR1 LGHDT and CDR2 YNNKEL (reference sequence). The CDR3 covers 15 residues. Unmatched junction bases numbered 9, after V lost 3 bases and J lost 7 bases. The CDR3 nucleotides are TGTGCCAGCAGCCACTTACCGGGACAGGGACCTGGCTACACCTTC. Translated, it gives CASSHLPGQGPGYTF.

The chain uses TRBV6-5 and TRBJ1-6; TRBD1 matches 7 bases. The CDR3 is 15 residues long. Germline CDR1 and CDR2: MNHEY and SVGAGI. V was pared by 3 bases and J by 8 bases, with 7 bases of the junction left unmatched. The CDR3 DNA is TGTGCCAGCAGTTATCTCAGGGGGTCGGATTCACCCCTCCACTTT. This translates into CASSYLRGSDSPLHF.